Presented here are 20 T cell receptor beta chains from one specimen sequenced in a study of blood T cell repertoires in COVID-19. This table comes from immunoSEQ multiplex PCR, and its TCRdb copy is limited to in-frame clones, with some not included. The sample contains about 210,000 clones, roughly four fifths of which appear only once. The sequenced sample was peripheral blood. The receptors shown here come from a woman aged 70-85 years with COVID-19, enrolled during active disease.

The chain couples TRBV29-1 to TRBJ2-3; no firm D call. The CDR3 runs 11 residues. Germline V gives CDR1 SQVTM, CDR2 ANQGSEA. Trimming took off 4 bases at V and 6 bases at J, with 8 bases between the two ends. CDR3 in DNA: TGCAGCGTTGCCCTCGGTGATACGCAGTATTTT. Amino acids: CSVALGDTQYF.

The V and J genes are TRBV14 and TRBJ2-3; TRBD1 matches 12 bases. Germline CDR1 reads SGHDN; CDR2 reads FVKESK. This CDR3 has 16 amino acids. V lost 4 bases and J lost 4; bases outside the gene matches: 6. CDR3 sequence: CASSLPGQGASDTQYF. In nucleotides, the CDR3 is TGTGCCAGCAGCCTACCGGGACAGGGGGCATCAGATACGCAGTATTTT.

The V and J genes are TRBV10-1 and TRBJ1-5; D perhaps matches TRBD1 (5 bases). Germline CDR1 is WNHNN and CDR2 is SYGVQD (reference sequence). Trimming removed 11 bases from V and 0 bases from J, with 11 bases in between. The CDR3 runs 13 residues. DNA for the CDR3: TGCGCCGTGAACAGGTATAGCAATCAGCCCCAGCATTTT. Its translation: CAVNRYSNQPQHF.

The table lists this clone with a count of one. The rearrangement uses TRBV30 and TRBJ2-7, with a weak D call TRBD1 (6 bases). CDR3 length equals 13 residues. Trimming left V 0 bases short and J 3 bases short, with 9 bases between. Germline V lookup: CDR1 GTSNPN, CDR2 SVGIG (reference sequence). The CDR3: CAWSVGTIYEQYF. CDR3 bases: TGTGCCTGGAGTGTGGGGACAATCTACGAGCAGTACTTC.

Here the CDR3 DNA reads TGTGCCAGTAGTGTCCGGGACAGGGGTTCCTACGAGCAGTACTTC. Its protein product is CASSVRDRGSYEQYF. The chain uses TRBV19 and TRBJ2-7; 10 nucleotides agree with TRBD1. Trimming took 5 bases from V and 1 from J; bases not matched to a gene: 5. In germline, CDR1 is LNHDA, CDR2 SQIVND (reference sequence). The length of the CDR3 is 15 residues.

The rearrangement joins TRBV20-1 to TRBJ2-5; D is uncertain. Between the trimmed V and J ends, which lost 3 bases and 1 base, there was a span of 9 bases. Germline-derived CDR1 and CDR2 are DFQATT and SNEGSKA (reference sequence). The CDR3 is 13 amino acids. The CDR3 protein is CSASAGAQETQYF. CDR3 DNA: TGCAGTGCTAGTGCAGGCGCCCAAGAGACCCAGTACTTC.

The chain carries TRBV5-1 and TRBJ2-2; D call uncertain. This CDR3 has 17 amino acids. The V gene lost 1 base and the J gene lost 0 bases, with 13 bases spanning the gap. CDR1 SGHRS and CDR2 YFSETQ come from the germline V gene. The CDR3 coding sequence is TGCGCCAGCAGCTTGAATGGGTTAGCAGCGAACACCGGGGAGCTGTTTTTT. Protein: CASSLNGLAANTGELFF.

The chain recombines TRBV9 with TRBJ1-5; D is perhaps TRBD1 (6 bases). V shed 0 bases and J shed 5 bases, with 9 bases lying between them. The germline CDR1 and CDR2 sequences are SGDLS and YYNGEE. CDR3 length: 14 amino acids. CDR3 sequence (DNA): TGTGCCAGCAGCGTAGGACAGGTCGATCAGCCCCAGCATTTT. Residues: CASSVGQVDQPQHF.

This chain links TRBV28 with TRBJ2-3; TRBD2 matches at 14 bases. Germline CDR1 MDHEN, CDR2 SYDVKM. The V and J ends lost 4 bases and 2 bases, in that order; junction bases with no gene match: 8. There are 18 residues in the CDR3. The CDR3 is CASSSPGLAGENTDTQYF. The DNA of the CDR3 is TGTGCCAGCAGTTCACCGGGACTAGCGGGAGAAAACACAGATACGCAGTATTTT.

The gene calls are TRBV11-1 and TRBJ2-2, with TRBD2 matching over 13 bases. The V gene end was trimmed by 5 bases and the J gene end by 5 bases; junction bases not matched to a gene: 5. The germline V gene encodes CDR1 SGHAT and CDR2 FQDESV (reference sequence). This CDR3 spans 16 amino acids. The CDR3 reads CASSPGTSGITGELFF. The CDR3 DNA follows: TGTGCCAGCAGCCCTGGGACTAGCGGGATAACCGGGGAGCTGTTTTTT. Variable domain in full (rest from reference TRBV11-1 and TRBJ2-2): EAEVAQSPRYKITEKSQAVAFWCDPISGHATLYWYRQILGQGPELLVQFQDESVVDDSQLPKDRFSAERLKGVDSTLKIQPAELGDSAMYLCASSPGTSGITGELFFGEGSRLTVL.

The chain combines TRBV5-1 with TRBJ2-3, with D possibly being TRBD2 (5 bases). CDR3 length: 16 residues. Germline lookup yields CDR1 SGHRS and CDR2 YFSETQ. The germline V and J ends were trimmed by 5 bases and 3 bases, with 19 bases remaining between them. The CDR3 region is CASSSPEGVATDTQYF. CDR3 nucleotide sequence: TGCGCCAGCAGTTCCCCCGAGGGAGTGGCGACAGATACGCAGTATTTT.

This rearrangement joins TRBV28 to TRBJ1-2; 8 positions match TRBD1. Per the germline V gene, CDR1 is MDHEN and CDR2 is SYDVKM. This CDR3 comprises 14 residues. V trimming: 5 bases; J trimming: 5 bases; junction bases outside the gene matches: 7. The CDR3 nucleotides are TGTGCCAGCAGTATGACCGGGACAGGTTATGGCTACACCTTC. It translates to CASSMTGTGYGYTF.

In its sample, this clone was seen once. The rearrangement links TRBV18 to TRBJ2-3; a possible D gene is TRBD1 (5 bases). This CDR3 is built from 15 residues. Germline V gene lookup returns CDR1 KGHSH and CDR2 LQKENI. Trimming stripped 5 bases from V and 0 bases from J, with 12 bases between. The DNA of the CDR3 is TGTGCCAGCTCAACATTAGGGGATAGCACAGATACGCAGTATTTT. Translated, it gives CASSTLGDSTDTQYF.

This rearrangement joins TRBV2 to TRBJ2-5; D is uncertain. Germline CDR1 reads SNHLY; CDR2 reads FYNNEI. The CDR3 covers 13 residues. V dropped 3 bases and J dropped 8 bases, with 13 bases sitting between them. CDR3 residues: CASSDRQMSTQYF. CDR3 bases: TGTGCCAGCAGTGACCGCCAGATGTCCACCCAGTACTTC.

DNA for the CDR3: TGTGCCTGGAGCGTCGGCACTGAAGCTTTCTTT. Its translation: CAWSVGTEAFF. This sequence joins TRBV30 and TRBJ1-1, with no clear D. V was pared by 3 bases and J by 4 bases, with 6 bases between. The CDR3 extends over 11 amino acids. The germline V gene encodes CDR1 GTSNPN and CDR2 SVGIG (reference sequence).

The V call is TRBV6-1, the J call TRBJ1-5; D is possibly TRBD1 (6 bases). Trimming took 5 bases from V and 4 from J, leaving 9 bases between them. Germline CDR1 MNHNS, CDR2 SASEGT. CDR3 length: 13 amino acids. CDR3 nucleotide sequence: TGTGCCAGCAGTCAGGGGTTGAATCAGCCCCAGCATTTT. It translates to CASSQGLNQPQHF.

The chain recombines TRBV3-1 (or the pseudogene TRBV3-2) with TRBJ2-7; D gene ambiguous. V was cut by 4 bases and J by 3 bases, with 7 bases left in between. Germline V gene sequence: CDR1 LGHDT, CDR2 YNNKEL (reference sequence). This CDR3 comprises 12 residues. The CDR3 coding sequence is TGTGCCAGCAGCCGCCGCGACTACGAGCAGTACTTC. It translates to CASSRRDYEQYF.

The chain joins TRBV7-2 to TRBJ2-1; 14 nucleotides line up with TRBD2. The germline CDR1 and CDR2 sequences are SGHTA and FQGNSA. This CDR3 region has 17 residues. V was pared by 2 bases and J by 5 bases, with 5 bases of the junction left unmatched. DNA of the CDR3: TGTGCCAGCAGCTTAAGTCGGACTAGCGGGAGGCACAATGAGCAGTTCTTC. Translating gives CASSLSRTSGRHNEQFF. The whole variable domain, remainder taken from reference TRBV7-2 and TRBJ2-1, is GAGVSQSPSNKVTEKGKDVELRCDPISGHTALYWYRQSLGQGLEFLIYFQGNSAPDKSGLPSDRFSAERTGGSVSTLTIQRTQQEDSAVYLCASSLSRTSGRHNEQFFGPGTRLTVL.

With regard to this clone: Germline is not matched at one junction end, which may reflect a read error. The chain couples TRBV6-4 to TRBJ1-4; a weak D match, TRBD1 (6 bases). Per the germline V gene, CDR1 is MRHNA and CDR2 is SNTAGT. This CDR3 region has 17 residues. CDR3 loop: CASSRSPHEGVYRSGVF. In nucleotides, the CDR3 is TGTGCCAGCAGTCGTTCCCCCCACGAGGGGGTGTATCGTTCAGGGGTTTTT.

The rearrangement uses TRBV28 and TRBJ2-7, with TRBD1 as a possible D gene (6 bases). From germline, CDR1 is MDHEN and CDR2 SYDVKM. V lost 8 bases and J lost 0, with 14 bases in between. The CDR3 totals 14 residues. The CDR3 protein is CASGQTAFSYEQYF. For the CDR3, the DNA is TGTGCCAGCGGACAGACAGCTTTCTCCTACGAGCAGTACTTC. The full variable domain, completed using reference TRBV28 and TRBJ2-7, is DVKVTQSSRYLVKRTGEKVFLECVQDMDHENMFWYRQDPGLGLRLIYFSYDVKMKEKGDIPEGYSVSREKKERFSLILESASTNQTSMYLCASGQTAFSYEQYFGPGTRLTVT.